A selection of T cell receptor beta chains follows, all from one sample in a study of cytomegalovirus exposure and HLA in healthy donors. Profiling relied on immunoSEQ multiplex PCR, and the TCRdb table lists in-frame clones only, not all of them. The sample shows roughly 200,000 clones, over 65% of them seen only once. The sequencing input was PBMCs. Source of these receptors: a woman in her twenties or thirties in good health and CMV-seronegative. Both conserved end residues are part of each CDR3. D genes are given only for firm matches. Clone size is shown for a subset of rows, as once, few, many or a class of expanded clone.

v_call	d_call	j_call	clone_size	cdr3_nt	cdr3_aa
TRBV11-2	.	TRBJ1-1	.	TGTGCCAGCAGCTTAGCGGGACAATCGAACACTGAAGCTTTCTTT	CASSLAGQSNTEAFF
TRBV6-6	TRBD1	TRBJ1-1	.	TGTGCCAGCAGTTACGCGACAGGGGGCATGAACACTGAAGCTTTCTTT	CASSYATGGMNTEAFF
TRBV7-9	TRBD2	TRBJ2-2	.	TGTGCCAGCAGTTTCGGGAGGGGGGACACCGGGGAGCTGTTTTTT	CASSFGRGDTGELFF
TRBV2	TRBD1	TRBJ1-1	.	TGTGCCACCCGACAGGGTACTGAAGCTTTCTTT	CATRQGTEAFF
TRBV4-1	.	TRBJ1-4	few	TGCGCCAGCAGCCCTACTCATAAGGGGGGGAATGAAAAACTGTTTTTT	CASSPTHKGGNEKLFF
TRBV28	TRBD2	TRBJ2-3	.	TGTGCCAGCAGTTTGCTCGCGGGAGCCCCAGATACGCAGTATTTT	CASSLLAGAPDTQYF
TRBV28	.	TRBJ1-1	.	TGTGCCAGCAGTTTTGTGGGAGGTAGGAAAGCTTTCTTT	CASSFVGGRKAFF
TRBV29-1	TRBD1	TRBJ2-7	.	TGCAGCGTGGGGGACAGGGGTGGGAACTACGAGCAGTACTTC	CSVGDRGGNYEQYF
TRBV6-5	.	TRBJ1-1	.	TGTGCCAGCAGTTACCTGGGGGGGTCAATGAACACTGAAGCTTTCTTT	CASSYLGGSMNTEAFF
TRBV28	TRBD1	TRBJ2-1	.	TGTGCCAGCACCACCCGGGGGGACAGGGGCTACAATGAGCAGTTCTTC	CASTTRGDRGYNEQFF
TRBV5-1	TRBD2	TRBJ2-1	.	TGCGCCAGCAGCTTGACTAGCGGGAGTAATGAGCAGTTCTTC	CASSLTSGSNEQFF
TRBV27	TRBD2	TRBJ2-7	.	TGTGCCAGCAGTTTAAAGGCACTAGCGGGAGTAAGTTCCTACGAGCAGTACTTC	CASSLKALAGVSSYEQYF
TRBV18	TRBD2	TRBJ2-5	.	TGTGCCAGCTCACCACCGGTTAGCGGGAGTGAGACCCAGTACTTC	CASSPPVSGSETQYF
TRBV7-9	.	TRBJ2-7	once	TGTTCCAGCAGCTTACGTGACAGGCCCCTCCACGAGCAGTACTTC	CSSSLRDRPLHEQYF
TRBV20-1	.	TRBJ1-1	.	TGCAGTGCTAGGGCACCCAAAGCTTTCTTT	CSARAPKAFF
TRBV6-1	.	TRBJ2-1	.	TGTGCCAGCATTTCGGGCGGAAGGCCCCAGGGGGAGCAGTTCTTC	CASISGGRPQGEQFF
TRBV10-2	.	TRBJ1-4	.	TGCGCCAGCAGAAAGGGCAGGGGTGGAGCAACTAATGAAAAACTGTTTTTT	CASRKGRGGATNEKLFF
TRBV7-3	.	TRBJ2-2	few	TGTGCCAGCAGCTTAGCCCCCGGCGTCCGGGGCACCGGGGAGCTGTTTTTT	CASSLAPGVRGTGELFF
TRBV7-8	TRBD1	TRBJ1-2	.	TGTGCCAGCAGCTTAGACGGGACAGGCTTCTATGGCTACCCCTTC	CASSLDGTGFYGYPF
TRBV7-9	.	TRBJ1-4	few	TGTGCCAGCAGCTTCAACAGAGCTGCAACTAATGAAAAACTGTTTTTT	CASSFNRAATNEKLFF
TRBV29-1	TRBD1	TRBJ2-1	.	TGCAGCGCCAGAAGGGGACAGGGGGCCCCTTACAATGAGCAGTTCTTC	CSARRGQGAPYNEQFF
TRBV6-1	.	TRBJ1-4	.	TGTGCCAGCAGTGGGACGACAGGATCCGAAAAACTGTTTTTT	CASSGTTGSEKLFF
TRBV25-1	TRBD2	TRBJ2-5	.	TGTGCCAGCACGGAGGAATGGGGGGGGACCCAGTACTTC	CASTEEWGGTQYF
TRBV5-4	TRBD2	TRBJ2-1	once	TGTGCCAGCAGCTTGGGGTCAGCGGGAAGGGTCGGGGATGAGCAGTTCTTC	CASSLGSAGRVGDEQFF
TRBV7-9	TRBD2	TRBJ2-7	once	TGTTCCAGCAGTGCTAGCGGGAAGTCCCACGAGCAGTACTTC	CSSSASGKSHEQYF
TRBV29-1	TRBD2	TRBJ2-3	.	TGCAGCGTTGAAGCACTAGCGGGGGGGCAAGATACGCAGTATTTT	CSVEALAGGQDTQYF
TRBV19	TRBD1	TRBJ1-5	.	TGTGCCAGTAGCTTGACAGGGGGCAATCAGCCCCAGCATTTT	CASSLTGGNQPQHF
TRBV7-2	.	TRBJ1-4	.	TGTGCCAGCAGCTTCGGGTTGGGTGAAAAACTGTTTTTT	CASSFGLGEKLFF
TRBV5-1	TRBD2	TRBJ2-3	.	TGCGCCAGCAGCTTGGTGATAGCGGGAGGAGTAGGAGATACGCAGTATTTT	CASSLVIAGGVGDTQYF
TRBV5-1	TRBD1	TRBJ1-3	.	TGCGCCAGCAGCTTGGCCGGGACAGGGGAAAACACCATATATTTT	CASSLAGTGENTIYF
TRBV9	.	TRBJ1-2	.	TGTGCCAGCAGCGTAGATAGGGGGACGCTCGGCTACACCTTC	CASSVDRGTLGYTF
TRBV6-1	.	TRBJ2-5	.	TGTGCCAGCACCCTGGCGGGGCGAGAGACCCAGTACTTC	CASTLAGRETQYF
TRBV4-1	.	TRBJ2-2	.	TGCGCCAGCAGAGGGGCCCCCACCGGGGAGCTGTTTTTT	CASRGAPTGELFF
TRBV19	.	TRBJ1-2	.	TGTGCCAGTAGACTTCGAAGGGAGACGAACTATGGCTACACCTTC	CASRLRRETNYGYTF
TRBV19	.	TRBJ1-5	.	TGTGCCAGTAGTATAGGGCCTTCCTTTAATCAGCCCCAGCATTTT	CASSIGPSFNQPQHF